This paragraph covers one TCR beta chain sequence. Primers for the PCR totalled 60 Vbeta and 13 Jbeta. Using immunoSEQ multiplex PCR, the repertoire was profiled, and TCRdb retains in-frame clones only, with some absent. The sample includes around 120,000 clones, about 80% of them seen just once. The data were obtained in a study of cytomegalovirus exposure and HLA in healthy donors. Study in general: Earlier work reported roughly 120 million unique TCR beta sequences from some 170 million T cells.

This receptor was taken from a female donor in good health and CMV-seropositive. Sequences were obtained from PBMCs.

This CDR3 reads CASSALQGAYSGNTIYF. CDR3 coding DNA: TGTGCCAGCAGCGCTCTTCAGGGCGCTTACTCTGGAAACACCATATATTTT. J is TRBJ1-3 and V is TRBV9, with D perhaps TRBD1 (5 bases). Between the trimmed V and J ends, which lost 3 bases and 0 bases, there was a span of 16 bases. This CDR3 is built from 17 residues. CDR1 and CDR2 from the germline V gene are SGDLS and YYNGEE.